Listed below are T cell receptor beta chains from one sample, sequenced in a study of blood T cell repertoires in COVID-19. TCRdb keeps only in-frame clones here, not all; method: immunoSEQ multiplex PCR. The sample contains about 410,000 clones, around 91% of which appear only once. Sequenced material: PBMCs or T cells enriched from blood (not recorded which). These receptor sequences come from a man aged 18-30 years who had recovered from COVID-19. CDR3s include the opening cysteine and the closing phenylalanine or tryptophan. D genes are given only for firm matches. Some rows have no size entry. The others give once, few or many, or a class for an expanded clone.

clone size	V gene	J gene	D gene	CDR3 DNA	CDR3 protein
.	TRBV4-1	TRBJ2-3	.	TGCGCCAGCAGTTTGAGAGATTGGAGCACAGATACGCAGTATTTT	CASSLRDWSTDTQYF
.	TRBV6-5	TRBJ1-1	.	TGTGCCAGCAGTTACTCGGACAGAACGAACACTGAAGCTTTCTTT	CASSYSDRTNTEAFF
.	TRBV30	TRBJ1-5	.	TGTGCCTGGAGTCAAGATAGGGGAATGGGGAGCAATCAGCCCCAGCATTTT	CAWSQDRGMGSNQPQHF
.	TRBV7-5	TRBJ2-2	.	TGTGTCAGAAGCCCGAGGACTAGCGGGACCGGGGAGCTGTTTTTT	CVRSPRTSGTGELFF
once	TRBV6-1	TRBJ2-5	TRBD2	TGTGCCAGCAGTGAAAGACTAGCGGGAGGGCCAGGGGAGACCCAGTACTTC	CASSERLAGGPGETQYF
once	TRBV2	TRBJ2-3	TRBD2	TGTGCCAGCGGCGCTAGCGGGAGGGTGGATACGCAGTATTTT	CASGASGRVDTQYF
few	TRBV12-2	TRBJ1-5	.	TGTGCAAGTCGCTACAGGGGTCGGCAGCCCCAGCATTTT	CASRYRGRQPQHF
few	TRBV18	TRBJ1-6	.	TGTGCCAGCTCGGGACGGGAGAATTCACCCCTCCACTTT	CASSGRENSPLHF
.	TRBV27	TRBJ1-2	TRBD1	TGTGCCAGCAGTCCATCAATCGAGGGGGCGCAGCATGGCTACACCTTC	CASSPSIEGAQHGYTF
once	TRBV10-1	TRBJ2-2	.	TGCGCCAGCAGTGAGTCTGGGGCGCCTCGCACCGGGGAGCTGTTTTTT	CASSESGAPRTGELFF
.	TRBV10-3	TRBJ1-1	TRBD1	TGTGCCATCAGTGGGGGTGGGACAGGTCTGAACACTGAAGCTTTCTTT	CAISGGGTGLNTEAFF
.	TRBV9	TRBJ2-3	TRBD2	TGTGCCAGCAGCGTACTAAGCGGGATGAGCACAGATACGCAGTATTTT	CASSVLSGMSTDTQYF
.	TRBV19	TRBJ1-2	TRBD1	TGTGCCAGTAGTATGGACAGGGCAAGCTATGGCTACACCTTC	CASSMDRASYGYTF
few	TRBV27	TRBJ1-5	.	TGTGCCAGCAGTTTGTTCTTTTCGGGTTTTCCCCAGCATTTT	CASSLFFSGFPQHF
.	TRBV6-5	TRBJ1-5	.	TGTGCCAGCAGTTCAGCCCCCGGACAGCGCAATCAGCCCCAGCATTTT	CASSSAPGQRNQPQHF
once	TRBV11-2	TRBJ2-6	.	TGTGCCAGCAGCGCCGCGGCTGGGGCCAACGTCCTGACTTTC	CASSAAAGANVLTF
once	TRBV7-9	TRBJ1-4	TRBD1	TGTGCCAGCAGCACAACAGGGGGCGCAAATGAAAAACTGTTTTTT	CASSTTGGANEKLFF
.	TRBV28	TRBJ1-2	TRBD1	TGTGCCAGCAGTTCCAATGTTTCGCCGGGACAGAGCATCTATGGCTACACCTTC	CASSSNVSPGQSIYGYTF
.	TRBV3-1/TRBV3-2	TRBJ2-5	.	TGTGCCAGCAGCCATTTGCGAGAGACCCAGTACTTC	CASSHLRETQYF
.	TRBV7-8	TRBJ1-1	TRBD1	TGTGCCAGCAGCTTAGTGCAGGGGGAAATCTGGACTGAAGCTTTCTTT	CASSLVQGEIWTEAFF
once	TRBV28	TRBJ2-2	TRBD1	TGTGCCAGCAGTTTATCGGGGACAGGGGGCACCGGGGAGCTGTTTTTT	CASSLSGTGGTGELFF
few	TRBV2	TRBJ1-1	.	TGTGCCAGCCCAAGGGGGGGGATGAACACTGAAGCTTTCTTT	CASPRGGMNTEAFF
.	TRBV2	TRBJ1-6	.	TGTGCCAGCAGTGTCGGGGGGCGGAATTCACCCCTCCACTTT	CASSVGGRNSPLHF
.	TRBV13	TRBJ2-3	TRBD2	TGTGCCAGCAGCAGTAAGCGGGAGGGCCGAGGTACGCAGTATTTT	CASSSKREGRGTQYF
.	TRBV7-3	TRBJ2-3	TRBD1	TGTGCCAGCAGCGCGGTGGGACAGGGGTCAGATACGCAGTATTTT	CASSAVGQGSDTQYF
.	TRBV3-1/TRBV3-2	TRBJ1-2	.	TGTGCCAGCAGCCCCGAAACGGGGTTTAGTTTTGGCTACACCTTC	CASSPETGFSFGYTF
.	TRBV7-9	TRBJ1-6	TRBD1	TGTGCCAGCACCAGCCGGGACAGCAGCTCCTATAATTCACCCCTCCACTTT	CASTSRDSSSYNSPLHF
.	TRBV2	TRBJ2-7	TRBD2	TGTGCCAGCAGCCAACTAGCGGGGTCCTACGAGCAGTACTTC	CASSQLAGSYEQYF
.	TRBV2	TRBJ2-1	TRBD1	TGTGCCAGTACAAAGGACAGGTTAAACTCCTACAATGAGCAGTTCTTC	CASTKDRLNSYNEQFF
.	TRBV10-3	TRBJ2-2	TRBD1	TGTGCCATCAGAAGGGGACAGGGATCCACCGGGGAGCTGTTTTTT	CAIRRGQGSTGELFF
.	TRBV7-2	TRBJ2-6	.	TGTGCCAGCAGCTACAGTCCTGGGGCCAACGTCCTGACTTTC	CASSYSPGANVLTF
.	TRBV2	TRBJ2-6	.	TGTGCCAGCAGACAGGGAACTAACTCTGGGGCCAACGTCCTGACTTTC	CASRQGTNSGANVLTF
.	TRBV4-1	TRBJ2-1	TRBD1	TGCGCCAGCAGCTCGGGACAGGGGGCGAATGAGCAGTTCTTC	CASSSGQGANEQFF
.	TRBV11-2	TRBJ1-2	TRBD1	TGTGCCAGCAGCTTAAATAGGGACAGGTTTTCCCTCTATGGCTACACCTTC	CASSLNRDRFSLYGYTF
.	TRBV28	TRBJ2-7	.	TGTGCCAGCATTAATACAGGGATTGTTCGGGAGCAGTACTTC	CASINTGIVREQYF
.	TRBV15	TRBJ2-4	.	TGTGCCACCAGCGAAAGCCCCCGGACAGAAGAAAACATTCAGTACTTC	CATSESPRTEENIQYF
.	TRBV27	TRBJ2-1	TRBD2	TGTGCCAGCAGTAATAGCGGGAGATGGAATGAGCAGTTCTTC	CASSNSGRWNEQFF
.	TRBV7-3	TRBJ1-6	.	TGTGCCAGCAGCTTAAGGCAGGGATCACCCCTCCACTTT	CASSLRQGSPLHF